The present entry profiles one T cell receptor beta chain with its context. The authors reverse transcribed roughly 0.5 to 1 ug RNA with random hexamers. The TCR beta CDR3 was amplified by immunoSEQ multiplex PCR across 54 Vbeta, 13 Jbeta. TCRdb re-analysed the immunoSEQ multiplex PCR reads in MiXCR, keeping a single row per CDR3 protein. The top ten clones hold around 0.08% of a sample with some 160,000 distinct CDR3 sequences, just over 90% of them seen once. Controls were healthy donors chosen to match patients in age and sex. Purification of the CD8+ and CD4+ T cells relied on negative isolation, and TEMRA cells underwent FACS enrichment. These data originate in a study of CD8 T cells in Susac syndrome. The CDR3 consists of 14 residues. V was trimmed by 2 bases and J by 9 bases, leaving 18 bases between them. Germline CDR1 and CDR2: SGHRS and YFSETQ.

This clonotype originated in a human donor in good health. V is TRBV5-1 and J is TRBJ2-7; TRBD2 is a possible D gene (6 bases). Sequences were obtained from CD4+ T cells from PBMCs. The CDR3 spells CASSLGLPGESQYF. The CDR3 bases are TGCGCCAGCAGCTTAGGGCTTCCGGGAGAATCGCAGTACTTC.